This TCR beta chain stems from a study of blood T cell repertoires in COVID-19. The wider study: Researchers got acute and convalescent COVID-19 samples from the United States, Italy and Spain. PBMCs, B-cell-depleted T cells, or T cells were the source of the cDNA or gDNA that made up the material.

Trimming removed 1 base from V and 7 bases from J, with 29 bases in between. Germline assignment: CDR1 SGHVS and CDR2 FNYEAQ. This CDR3 has 19 residues. The method was immunoSEQ multiplex PCR; TCRdb's version includes in-frame clones alone and lacks a portion of them. In the table there are more than 95,000 clones, over 75% of which are singletons. Specimen: peripheral blood. The TCR sequence derives from a man in his fifties or sixties with acute or convalescent COVID-19. The chain combines TRBV7-6 with TRBJ2-7; D might be TRBD2 (6 bases). The CDR3 reads CASSLVPGERRTNRGEQYF. CDR3 DNA: TGTGCCAGCAGCTTAGTACCGGGTGAGAGACGGACTAACCGCGGGGAGCAGTACTTC.